The 21 T cell receptor beta chains below come from one sample, sequenced in a study of blood T cell repertoires in COVID-19. Profiling relied on immunoSEQ multiplex PCR, and the TCRdb table lists in-frame clones only, not all of them. The sample carries 30,000 to 35,000 clones, around 86% recorded once. The sequenced sample was peripheral blood. Every receptor here comes from a man aged 60 to 75 with active COVID-19.

The chain has TRBV9 and TRBJ2-3, with D unresolved. CDR3 length: 14 residues. V lost 2 bases, J lost 8 bases, and 15 bases lay in between. Germline V gene data show CDR1 as SGDLS and CDR2 as YYNGEE. The CDR3 reads CASSVSGGEGTQYF. The DNA for the CDR3 is TGTGCCAGCAGCGTGTCAGGTGGTGAAGGTACGCAGTATTTT. Full variable domain (outside the CDR3, taken from reference TRBV9 and TRBJ2-3): DSGVTQTPKHLITATGQRVTLRCSPRSGDLSVYWYQQSLDQGLQFLIQYYNGEERAKGNILERFSAQQFPDLHSELNLSSLELGDSALYFCASSVSGGEGTQYFGPGTRLTVL.

This chain joins TRBV12-3 or TRBV12-4 and TRBJ2-7; no clear D gene. The CDR3 is 12 amino acids. Trimming pared 7 bases from V and 2 bases from J, leaving 9 bases between. The CDR3 DNA sequence: TGTGCCAGCACTAGTAGTCCCTACGAGCAGTACTTC. It encodes CASTSSPYEQYF.

This clone was detected once. The J gene is TRBJ2-7, the V gene TRBV6-5; 8 nucleotides agree with TRBD1. Germline trimming cut 6 bases from V and 5 bases from J; bases unmatched to any gene: 12. Germline CDR1 and CDR2: MNHEY and SVGAGI. The CDR3 contains 15 residues. The CDR3 DNA reads as TGTGCCAGCAGCCGGGCGGGACAGGAAGTCCACGAGCAGTACTTC. Its translation: CASSRAGQEVHEQYF.

The chain joins TRBV25-1 to TRBJ1-1; 8 nucleotides match TRBD1. Germline V gene sequence: CDR1 MGHDK, CDR2 SYGVNS. V trimming: 4 bases; J trimming: 4 bases; junction bases outside the gene matches: 11. CDR3 length: 16 residues. The CDR3 DNA sequence: TGTGCCAGCAGTGGACAGGGGCCCCATAGTGTCACTGAAGCTTTCTTT. This codes for CASSGQGPHSVTEAFF.

CDR3 sequence: CASSGSGGNQPQHF. CDR3 coding DNA: TGTGCCAGTAGTGGTTCAGGGGGAAATCAGCCCCAGCATTTT. The rearrangement joins TRBV19 to TRBJ1-5; 7 bases map to TRBD1. Germline V CDR1 and CDR2: LNHDA, SQIVND (reference sequence). This CDR3 contains 14 residues. Trimming took 5 bases from V and 4 from J; bases not matched to a gene: 5. Full variable domain (remainder filled in from reference TRBV19 and TRBJ1-5): DGGITQSPKYLFRKEGQNVTLSCEQNLNHDAMYWYRQDPGQGLRLIYYSQIVNDFQKGDIAEGYSVSREKKESFPLTVTSAQKNPTAFYLCASSGSGGNQPQHFGDGTRLSIL.

This chain connects TRBV5-1 to TRBJ2-2; D is perhaps TRBD2 (5 bases). The length of the CDR3 is 16 residues. CDR1 is SGHRS and CDR2 is YFSETQ in the germline V gene. The V end lost 0 bases, the J end lost 6 bases, and 15 bases lay between the germline ends. The CDR3 sequence: CASSLAGSHVAGELFF. The CDR3 nucleotides read TGCGCCAGCAGCTTGGCGGGATCTCATGTCGCCGGGGAGCTGTTTTTT.

V usage is TRBV7-7 and J usage is TRBJ2-5; D might be TRBD2 (6 bases). The CDR3 is 16 residues long. V shed 4 bases and J shed 2 bases, with 17 bases lying between them. Germline assignment: CDR1 SSHAT and CDR2 FNYEAQ (reference sequence). The CDR3, as DNA: TGTGCCAGCAGCTCCCTTAGCGGAGGGGTTCAAGAGACCCAGTACTTC. Its protein product is CASSSLSGGVQETQYF.

Here the CDR3 reads CASRPPGTGASYEQYF. The DNA of the CDR3 is TGTGCCAGCAGACCCCCCGGGACAGGGGCGTCCTACGAGCAGTACTTC. The chain uses TRBV2 and TRBJ2-7; 10 bases align to TRBD1. Germline V gene sequence: CDR1 SNHLY, CDR2 FYNNEI. Trimming took 6 bases from V and 1 from J; bases not matched to a gene: 9. The CDR3 has 16 amino acids.

The rearrangement links TRBV6-6 to TRBJ2-2, with a possible D match to TRBD1 (6 bases). V was pared by 8 bases and J by 1 base, with 11 bases between. Germline CDR1 is MNHNY and CDR2 is SVGAGI (reference sequence). This CDR3 is 14 amino acids long. The CDR3 sequence is CASQGQRNTGELFF. CDR3 coding DNA: TGTGCCAGCCAAGGACAGCGGAACACCGGGGAGCTGTTTTTT.

This chain joins TRBV19 and TRBJ1-1, with 7 positions matching TRBD1. The germline V gene encodes CDR1 LNHDA and CDR2 SQIVND (reference sequence). Germline trimming cut 7 bases from V and 1 base from J; bases unmatched to any gene: 6. There are 14 residues in the CDR3. For the CDR3, the DNA is TGTGCCAGTAACTACAGGGGTCGGAACACTGAAGCTTTCTTT. This gives the protein CASNYRGRNTEAFF.

The chain links TRBV11-2 to TRBJ1-1; 8 bases fit TRBD1. J was trimmed by 3 bases and V by 4 bases; bases with no gene match: 7. This CDR3 comprises 15 residues. The germline V gene has CDR1 SGHAT and CDR2 FQNNGV. The CDR3 reads CASSSTTGGHTEAFF. Here the CDR3 DNA reads TGTGCCAGCAGCTCCACTACAGGGGGGCACACTGAAGCTTTCTTT.

This rearrangement joins TRBV7-8 to TRBJ1-2, with D maybe TRBD1 (6 bases). V lost 1 base to trimming and J lost 2 bases, with 14 bases between them. The CDR3 contains 16 residues. Germline V lookup: CDR1 SGHVS, CDR2 FQNEAQ. CDR3 sequence reads: CASSLVAGAYNYGYTF. In DNA form, the CDR3 reads TGTGCCAGCAGCTTAGTAGCAGGGGCGTACAACTATGGCTACACCTTC.

This chain connects TRBV7-2 to TRBJ2-5; D perhaps matches TRBD2 (5 bases). CDR1 is SGHTA, CDR2 FQGNSA, per germline. V lost 5 bases, J lost 2 bases, and 9 bases lay in between. This CDR3 has 13 amino acids. The CDR3 here is CASSPGIQETQYF. The DNA of the CDR3 is TGTGCCAGCAGCCCGGGGATTCAAGAGACCCAGTACTTC.

V is TRBV24-1 and J is TRBJ2-7, with 8 bases matching TRBD1. The germline V gene encodes CDR1 KGHDR and CDR2 SFDVKD. Trimming removed 8 bases from V and 0 bases from J; junction bases left unmatched: 14. The CDR3 spans 17 residues. CDR3 loop: CATTPRGPGQDSYEQYF. The CDR3, as DNA: TGTGCCACCACCCCCCGGGGACCGGGACAGGACTCCTACGAGCAGTACTTC.

This clone has a single count. The chain employs TRBV5-1 and TRBJ2-1, with 9 bases identical to TRBD2. Trimming at V came to 4 bases and at J to 8 bases, leaving 13 bases not matched to a gene. The V gene's germline CDR1 is SGHRS and CDR2 YFSETQ. The CDR3 runs 16 residues. CDR3 bases: TGCGCCAGCAGCCCGCAGGGTAGCGGGAGTTTCGATGAGCAGTTCTTC. Translated, it gives CASSPQGSGSFDEQFF.

V is TRBV9 and J is TRBJ2-3; weak D call: TRBD2 (6 bases). V was shortened by 4 bases and J by 5 bases, with 11 bases between the two germline ends. CDR1 SGDLS and CDR2 YYNGEE come from the germline V gene. This CDR3 is 13 amino acids long. CDR3 coding DNA: TGTGCCAGCAGCCCGATGGGGGGAGATACGCAGTATTTT. The encoded protein is CASSPMGGDTQYF.

This chain joins TRBV7-3 and TRBJ1-3; 7 positions agree with TRBD1. Germline V CDR1 and CDR2: SGHTA, FQGTGA. V lost 5 bases, J lost 4 bases, and 5 bases stayed unmatched. CDR3 size: 14 residues. CDR3 region: CASSQGGSGNTIYF. CDR3 DNA sequence: TGTGCCAGCAGCCAAGGGGGCTCGGGAAACACCATATATTTT.

The J gene is TRBJ2-5, the V gene TRBV6-5; 7 bases are shared with TRBD1. The junction had 6 bases not matched to a gene; V was cut back by 0 bases and J by 5 bases. The CDR3 sequence is 15 residues long. Looked up from germline, CDR1 is MNHEY and CDR2 is SVGAGI. The CDR3 region is CASSYSTGSGETQYF. The DNA of the CDR3 is TGTGCCAGCAGTTACTCGACAGGGAGTGGGGAGACCCAGTACTTC.

This chain connects TRBV5-4 to TRBJ2-5; possibly TRBD1 for D (6 bases). The CDR3 length is 15 residues. The V and J ends lost 3 bases and 5 bases respectively, with 17 bases between them. Germline V gene data show CDR1 as SGHNT and CDR2 as YYREEE (reference sequence). The CDR3 spells CASSSASTGRETQYF. The CDR3 DNA follows: TGTGCCAGCAGCTCCGCGAGTACAGGGCGGGAGACCCAGTACTTC.

The chain couples TRBV10-3 to TRBJ2-4; TRBD1 agrees at 7 bases. With 6 bases clipped from V and 0 bases from J, the junction kept 5 bases outside the gene matches. Germline V gene lookup returns CDR1 ENHRY and CDR2 SYGVKD. The CDR3 contains 15 residues. The CDR3 DNA is TGTGCCATCAGCGACCCAGGGGGAGCCAAAAACATTCAGTACTTC. Protein product: CAISDPGGAKNIQYF.

The V and J genes are TRBV7-9 and TRBJ2-1; 7 bases align to TRBD1. Trimming removed 3 bases from V and 5 bases from J; junction bases left unmatched: 7. CDR3 length: 15 amino acids. Germline lookup yields CDR1 SEHNR and CDR2 FQNEAQ (reference sequence). CDR3 sequence: CASSLVAGGHNEQFF. CDR3 nucleotide sequence: TGTGCCAGCAGCTTGGTGGCAGGGGGACACAATGAGCAGTTCTTC. The variable domain in full, with the rest retrieved from reference TRBV7-9 and TRBJ2-1, is DTGVSQNPRHKITKRGQNVTFRCDPISEHNRLYWYRQTLGQGPEFLTYFQNEAQLEKSRLLSDRFSAERPKGSFSTLEIQRTEQGDSAMYLCASSLVAGGHNEQFFGPGTRLTVL.